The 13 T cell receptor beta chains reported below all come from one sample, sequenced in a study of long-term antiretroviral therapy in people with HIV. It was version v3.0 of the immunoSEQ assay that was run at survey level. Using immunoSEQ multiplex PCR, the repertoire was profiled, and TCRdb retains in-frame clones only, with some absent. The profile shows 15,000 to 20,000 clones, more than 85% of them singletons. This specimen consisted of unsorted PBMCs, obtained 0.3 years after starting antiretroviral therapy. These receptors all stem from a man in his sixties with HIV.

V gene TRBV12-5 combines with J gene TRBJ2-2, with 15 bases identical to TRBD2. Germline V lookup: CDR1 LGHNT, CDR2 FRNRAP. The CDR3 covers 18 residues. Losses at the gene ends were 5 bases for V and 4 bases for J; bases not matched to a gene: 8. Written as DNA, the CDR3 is TGTGCTAGTGGTACTGGACTAGCGGGGGGGCTTGGCACCGGGGAGCTGTTTTTT. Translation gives CASGTGLAGGLGTGELFF.

Here the CDR3 DNA reads TGTGCCTGGAGCGCCGGACAGCCATATGGCTACACCTTC. As protein: CAWSAGQPYGYTF. This chain connects TRBV30 to TRBJ1-2; a possible D gene is TRBD1 (6 bases). Looked up from germline, CDR1 is GTSNPN and CDR2 is SVGIG (reference sequence). This CDR3 has 13 amino acids. Trimming removed 3 bases at V and 5 bases at J, with 13 bases between. The variable domain in full, with the rest retrieved from reference TRBV30 and TRBJ1-2, is SQTIHQWPATLVQPVGSPLSLECTVEGTSNPNLYWYRQAAGRGLQLLFYSVGIGQISSEVPQNLSASRPQDRQFILSSKKLLLSDSGFYLCAWSAGQPYGYTFGSGTRLTVV.

The CDR3: CASSDVSSETQYF. CDR3 nucleotides: TGTGCCAGCAGTGATGTATCCTCGGAGACCCAGTACTTC. V is TRBV2 and J is TRBJ2-5; no clear D gene. V lost 3 bases to trimming and J lost 5 bases, with 10 bases between them. This CDR3 contains 13 residues. Germline CDR1 is SNHLY and CDR2 is FYNNEI.

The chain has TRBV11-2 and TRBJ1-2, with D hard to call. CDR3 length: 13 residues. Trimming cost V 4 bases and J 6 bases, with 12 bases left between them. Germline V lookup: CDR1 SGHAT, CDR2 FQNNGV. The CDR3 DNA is TGTGCCAGCAGCTCCCCCGAGGCGGATGGCTACACCTTC. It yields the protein CASSSPEADGYTF.

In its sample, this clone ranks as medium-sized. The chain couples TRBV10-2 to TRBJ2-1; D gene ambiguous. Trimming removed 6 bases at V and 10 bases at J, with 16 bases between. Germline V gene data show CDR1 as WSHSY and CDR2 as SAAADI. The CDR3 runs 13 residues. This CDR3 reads CASSPHLSQEQFF. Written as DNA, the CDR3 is TGCGCCAGCAGCCCCCACTTAAGCCAAGAGCAGTTCTTC.

CDR3 in DNA: TGTGCCAGCAGCTTAAGACCGATCGGTGAGCAGTTCTTC. Encoded protein: CASSLRPIGEQFF. The rearrangement links TRBV7-2 to TRBJ2-1, with D hard to call. The CDR3 has 13 residues. The germline V gene has CDR1 SGHTA and CDR2 FQGNSA. Deletions cut 2 bases from V and 9 bases from J, with 11 bases between. Variable domain in full (rest from reference TRBV7-2 and TRBJ2-1): GAGVSQSPSNKVTEKGKDVELRCDPISGHTALYWYRQSLGQGLEFLIYFQGNSAPDKSGLPSDRFSAERTGGSVSTLTIQRTQQEDSAVYLCASSLRPIGEQFFGPGTRLTVL.

CDR3 protein: CATSSDNSYEQYF. The CDR3 nucleotides read TGCGCCACCTCTAGCGATAACTCCTACGAGCAGTACTTC. The chain has TRBV5-1 and TRBJ2-7; D possibly corresponds to TRBD2 (6 bases). CDR3 size: 13 residues. The ends were cut back, 9 bases at V and 0 bases at J, with 13 bases in the middle. Germline CDR1 reads SGHRS; CDR2 reads YFSETQ.

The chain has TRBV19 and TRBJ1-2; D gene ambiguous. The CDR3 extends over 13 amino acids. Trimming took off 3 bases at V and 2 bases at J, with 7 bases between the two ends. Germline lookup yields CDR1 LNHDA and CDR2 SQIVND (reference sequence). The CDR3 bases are TGTGCCAGTAGTATTGCAGTAAACTATGGCTACACCTTC. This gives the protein CASSIAVNYGYTF.

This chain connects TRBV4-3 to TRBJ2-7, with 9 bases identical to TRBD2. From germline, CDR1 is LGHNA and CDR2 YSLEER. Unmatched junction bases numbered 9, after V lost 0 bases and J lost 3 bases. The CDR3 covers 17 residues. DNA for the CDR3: TGCGCCAGCAGCCAAGATAAAGGGAGCGGGGGGTACTACGAGCAGTACTTC. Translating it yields CASSQDKGSGGYYEQYF.

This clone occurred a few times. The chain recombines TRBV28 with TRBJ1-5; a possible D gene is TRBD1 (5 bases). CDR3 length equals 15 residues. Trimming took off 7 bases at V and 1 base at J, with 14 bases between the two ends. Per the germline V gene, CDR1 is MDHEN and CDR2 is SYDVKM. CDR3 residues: CASTPGAGSNQPQHF. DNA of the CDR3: TGTGCCAGCACACCCGGGGCAGGGAGCAATCAGCCCCAGCATTTT. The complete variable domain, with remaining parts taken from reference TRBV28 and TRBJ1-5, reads DVKVTQSSRYLVKRTGEKVFLECVQDMDHENMFWYRQDPGLGLRLIYFSYDVKMKEKGDIPEGYSVSREKKERFSLILESASTNQTSMYLCASTPGAGSNQPQHFGDGTRLSIL.

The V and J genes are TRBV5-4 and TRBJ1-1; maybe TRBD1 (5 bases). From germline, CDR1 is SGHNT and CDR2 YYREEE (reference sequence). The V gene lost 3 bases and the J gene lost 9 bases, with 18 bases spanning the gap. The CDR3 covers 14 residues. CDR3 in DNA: TGTGCCAGCAGCTCGGGAGGTACAGGCGATCAAGCTTTCTTT. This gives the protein CASSSGGTGDQAFF. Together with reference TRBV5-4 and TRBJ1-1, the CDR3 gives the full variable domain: ETGVTQSPTHLIKTRGQQVTLRCSSQSGHNTVSWYQQALGQGPQFIFQYYREEENGRGNFPPRFSGLQFPNYSSELNVNALELDDSALYLCASSSGGTGDQAFFGQGTRLTVV.

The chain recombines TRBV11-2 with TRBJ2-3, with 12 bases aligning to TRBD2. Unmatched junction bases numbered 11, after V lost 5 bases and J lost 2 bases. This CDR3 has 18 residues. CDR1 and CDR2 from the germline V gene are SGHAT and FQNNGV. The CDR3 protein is CASSIGTSGSPVTDTQYF. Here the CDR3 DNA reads TGTGCCAGCAGCATTGGGACTAGCGGGTCCCCGGTCACAGATACGCAGTATTTT.

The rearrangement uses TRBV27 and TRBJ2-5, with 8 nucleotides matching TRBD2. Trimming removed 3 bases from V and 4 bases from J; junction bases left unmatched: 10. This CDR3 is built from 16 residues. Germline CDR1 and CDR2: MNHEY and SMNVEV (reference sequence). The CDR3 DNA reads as TGTGCCAGCAGTTTTTGGGCGGGAGGTGGGTTAGAGACCCAGTACTTC. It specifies CASSFWAGGGLETQYF.